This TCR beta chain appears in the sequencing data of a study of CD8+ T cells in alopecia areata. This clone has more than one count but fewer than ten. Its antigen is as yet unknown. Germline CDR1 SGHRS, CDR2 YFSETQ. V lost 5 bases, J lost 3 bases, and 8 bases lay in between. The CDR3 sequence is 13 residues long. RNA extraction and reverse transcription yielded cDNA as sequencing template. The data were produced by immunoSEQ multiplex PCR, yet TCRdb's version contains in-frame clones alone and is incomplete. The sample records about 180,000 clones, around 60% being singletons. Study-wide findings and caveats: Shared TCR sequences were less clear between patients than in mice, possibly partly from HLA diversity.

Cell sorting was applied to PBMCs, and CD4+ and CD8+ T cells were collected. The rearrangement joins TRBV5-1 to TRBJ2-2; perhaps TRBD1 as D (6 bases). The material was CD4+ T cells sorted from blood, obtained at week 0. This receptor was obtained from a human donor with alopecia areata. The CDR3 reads CASRGAYTGELFF. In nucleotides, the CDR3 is TGCGCCAGCAGGGGGGCCTACACCGGGGAGCTGTTTTTT.